This TCR beta chain was captured in a study of vaccination and CD4 T cells after COVID-19. This clonotype has more than one count but fewer than ten. Its antigen is undetermined. Indicated treatment: roughly 11-day PBMC culture with coronavirus spike peptide pools or control peptides (ViraFEST assay). The collection of CD4+ T cells from the unexposed donor took place before the COVID-19 pandemic (2011-2018). Sequenced with the Oncomine TCR Beta short-read assay was DNA taken from cultured CD4+ T cells. The genomic DNA was obtained from cultured CD4+ T cells by extraction with the QIAamp micro DNA kit. TCRdb re-analysed the PCR reads in MiXCR, keeping a single row per CDR3 protein. Seen here are over 7,500 distinct CDR3 sequences, 45% to 65% observed once, and the top ten hold around 12%. In germline, CDR1 is MNHEY, CDR2 SMNVEV (reference sequence). V gave up 6 bases and J gave up 4 bases, with 9 bases separating them. The CDR3 has 12 amino acids.

This receptor was obtained from a human donor in good health. Input material: CD4+ T cells from blood, cultured in vitro. The V gene is TRBV27, the J gene TRBJ1-2, with D possibly being TRBD1 (6 bases). This chain's CDR3 is CASSPDSYGYTF. CDR3 DNA: TGTGCCAGCAGCCCGGACAGCTATGGCTACACCTTC.